The next 27 T cell receptor beta chains were all read from a single sample in a study of response to subunit inactivated influenza vaccine. Via MiXCR, TCRdb re-called the RT-PCR reads, giving one row per CDR3 protein. The sample comprises 400,000 to 650,000 distinct CDR3 sequences, roughly 7.6% of which are singletons, and around 13% rests with the top ten. The specimen was PBMCs from blood, collected 23 months after vaccination. The receptors were gathered from a man between 50 and 75 years old who received an inactivated influenza vaccine.

This clonotype was counted ten times or more. V is TRBV20-1 and J is TRBJ2-7, with D possibly called TRBD1 or TRBD2 (5 bases each). Trimming shortened V by 1 base and J by 4 bases, and 14 bases separated the two germline ends. Germline V gene data show CDR1 as DFQATT and CDR2 as SNEGSKA (reference sequence). The CDR3 is made up of 14 amino acids. This CDR3 is CSARAPGTAYEQYF. In nucleotides, the CDR3 is TGCAGTGCTAGAGCGCCTGGGACCGCGTACGAGCAGTACTTC.

There are a few counts of this clonotype. V gene TRBV7-2 combines with J gene TRBJ1-1; tentatively, D is TRBD1 (5 bases). The CDR3 is 14 residues long. Looked up from germline, CDR1 is SGHTA and CDR2 is FQGNSA. Trimming pared 9 bases from V and 0 bases from J, leaving 14 bases between. The CDR3 nucleotides read TGTGCCAGTGGGGCGCGTAGTATGAACACTGAAGCTTTCTTT. Protein product: CASGARSMNTEAFF.

This clonotype came up a few times. The V call is TRBV28, the J call TRBJ1-4; D might be TRBD1 (5 bases). The CDR3 sequence is 15 residues long. CDR1 is MDHEN, CDR2 SYDVKM, per germline. V was trimmed by 5 bases and J by 11 bases, leaving 21 bases between them. The CDR3 bases are TGTGCCAGCAGTCCCTTTTTAGTGTCCGGGGCCAAACTGTTTTTT. Encoded protein: CASSPFLVSGAKLFF.

This clonotype was picked up a small number of times. The J gene is TRBJ1-2, the V gene TRBV6-1; TRBD1 matches at 8 bases. This CDR3 comprises 13 residues. Germline V gene data show CDR1 as MNHNS and CDR2 as SASEGT. V lost 11 bases, J lost 7 bases, and 12 bases stayed unmatched. This chain's CDR3 is CAARDRPNGGYTF. CDR3 DNA: TGTGCCGCTCGGGACAGGCCAAATGGTGGCTACACCTTC.

This clonotype has at least ten counts. This chain joins TRBV4-3 and TRBJ1-2; D may be TRBD1 (6 bases). The CDR3 consists of 15 residues. Germline V gene sequence: CDR1 LGHNA, CDR2 YSLEER. Trimming cost V 0 bases and J 13 bases, with 21 bases left between them. In DNA, the CDR3 is TGCGCCAGCAGCCAAGATGCCTTTCAAGGGGGTAGTGGCACCTTC. Its protein is CASSQDAFQGGSGTF.

This clonotype was seen a few times. The chain employs TRBV7-8 and TRBJ1-5; tentatively, D is TRBD1 (6 bases). Germline CDR1 and CDR2: SGHVS and FQNEAQ. This CDR3 spans 15 amino acids. With 0 bases removed from V and 7 bases from J, the gap between germline ends came to 13 bases. Here the CDR3 reads CASSLAIRGGQPQHF. CDR3 sequence (DNA): TGTGCCAGCAGCTTAGCGATCAGGGGTGGCCAGCCCCAGCATTTT. The whole variable domain, filled in from reference TRBV7-8 and TRBJ1-5, reads GAGVSQSPRYKVAKRGQDVALRCDPISGHVSLFWYQQALGQGPEFLTYFQNEAQLDKSGLPSDRFFAERPEGSVSTLKIQRTQQEDSAVYLCASSLAIRGGQPQHFGDGTRLSIL.

At least ten counts were recorded for this clonotype. In nucleotides, the CDR3 is TGTGCCAGCAGTTTTAAAGCGGGGGGCCCTTACAATGAGCAGTTCTTC. It translates to CASSFKAGGPYNEQFF. The J gene is TRBJ2-1, the V gene TRBV12-3 or TRBV12-4; 9 bases fit TRBD2. The CDR3 is 16 residues long. With V trimmed by 3 bases and J by 4 bases, 7 bases remained unmatched.

DNA of the CDR3: TGCGCCAGCAGCGATGGGGGGGACGGCTACACCTTC. This encodes CASSDGGDGYTF. This chain links TRBV5-1 with TRBJ1-2, with a weak D call TRBD1 (5 bases). The CDR3 totals 12 residues. The V gene lost 4 bases and the J gene lost 8 bases, with 12 bases spanning the gap. Germline V gene sequence: CDR1 SGHRS, CDR2 YFSETQ.

There are many counts of this clonotype. The chain couples TRBV20-1 to TRBJ2-7, with TRBD2 as a possible D gene (6 bases). The CDR3 loop spans 13 amino acids. V was clipped by 0 bases and J by 6 bases, with 12 bases between them. The germline gives CDR1 DFQATT, CDR2 SNEGSKA (reference sequence). CDR3 nucleotides: TGCAGTGCTAGAGATCCCCCCGGGGGCGAGCAGTACTTC. It codes for CSARDPPGGEQYF.

This clonotype was counted between two and nine times. The V gene is TRBV7-2, the J gene TRBJ2-7; 7 nucleotides match TRBD2. This CDR3 contains 15 residues. CDR1 SGHTA and CDR2 FQGNSA come from the germline V gene. V gave up 1 base and J gave up 3 bases; unmatched junction bases: 6. The CDR3 region has the DNA TGTGCCAGCAGCTTAGAGGTTAGCGGGTACTACGAGCAGTACTTC. It translates to CASSLEVSGYYEQYF.

The chain is built from TRBV4-3 and TRBJ2-7, with a tentative D call TRBD2 (5 bases). The V end was cut by 6 bases, the J end by 4 bases, with 16 bases between. The CDR3 runs 14 residues. From germline, CDR1 is LGHNA and CDR2 YSLEER. CDR3 residues: CASSRTSEAYEQYF. CDR3 DNA sequence: TGCGCCAGCAGTCGAACTAGTGAAGCTTACGAGCAGTACTTC.

The table lists this clonotype with many counts. The chain uses TRBV5-8 and TRBJ2-5, with TRBD1 matching 11 bases. The V and J ends lost 5 bases and 0 bases, in that order; junction bases with no gene match: 0. CDR1 and CDR2 from the germline V gene are SGHTS and YDEGEE. The CDR3 has 14 residues. The CDR3 DNA follows: TGTGCCAGCAGGGACAGGGGGCACCAAGAGACCCAGTACTTC. Translated, it gives CASRDRGHQETQYF.

Remarks on this clonotype: This may come from a read error, since a much larger clone is one base off. Given the absence of the conserved phenylalanine or tryptophan at the CDR3 end, a read error is likely. The chain uses TRBV20-1 and TRBJ1-5; the D is unclear. With 1 base removed from V and 5 bases from J, the gap between germline ends came to 15 bases. The CDR3 length is 15 residues. Per germline, CDR1 DFQATT and CDR2 SNEGSKA (reference sequence). The CDR3 region has the DNA TGCAGTGCTAGAGCTCATGCGAAGAGGTATCAGCCCCAGCATTCT. Its translation: CSARAHAKRYQPQHS.

This clonotype was picked up a small number of times. The V gene is TRBV5-6, the J gene TRBJ2-7, with a weak D call TRBD2 (6 bases). Germline-derived CDR1 and CDR2 are SGHDT and YYEEEE. This CDR3 contains 13 residues. The V gene lost 5 bases and the J gene lost 7 bases, with 16 bases spanning the gap. The CDR3 DNA is TGTGCCAGCAGTTACCCGGGGACTCGGGAGCAGTACTTC. Translation: CASSYPGTREQYF.

This clonotype was seen repeatedly, ten times or more. The chain recombines TRBV24-1 with TRBJ2-5; D possibly matches TRBD1 or TRBD2 (6 bases each). The CDR3 runs to 14 residues. The V end was cut by 1 base, the J end by 5 bases, with 10 bases between. Looked up from germline, CDR1 is KGHDR and CDR2 is SFDVKD. CDR3 bases: TGTGCCACCAGTGATTTCGGGGGCCATGAGACCCAGTACTTC. Protein sequence: CATSDFGGHETQYF.

The chain combines TRBV20-1 with TRBJ2-7; TRBD1 might be the D (5 bases). This CDR3 is built from 14 residues. V was trimmed by 0 bases and J by 2 bases, leaving 11 bases between them. Germline V gene sequence: CDR1 DFQATT, CDR2 SNEGSKA (reference sequence). The DNA of the CDR3 is TGCAGTGCTAGAGATCGCCAGGGCACCTACGAGCAGTACTTC. Its protein product is CSARDRQGTYEQYF.

This clonotype was counted a few times. This rearrangement joins TRBV20-1 to TRBJ2-1; 8 bases match TRBD1. The germline gives CDR1 DFQATT, CDR2 SNEGSKA (reference sequence). Germline trimming cut 6 bases from V and 7 bases from J; bases unmatched to any gene: 11. The CDR3 has 14 amino acids. The CDR3 protein is CSAWGQVNRNEQFF. The DNA of the CDR3 is TGCAGTGCCTGGGGACAGGTAAATAGGAATGAGCAGTTCTTC.

The rearrangement joins TRBV18 to TRBJ2-3; 12 positions agree with TRBD2. V was clipped by 6 bases and J by 1 base; unmatched bases: 5. This CDR3 contains 16 residues. Per germline, CDR1 KGHSH and CDR2 LQKENI. The CDR3 reads CASSRLAGEGTDTQYF. CDR3 coding DNA: TGTGCCAGCTCCCGACTAGCGGGAGAGGGCACAGATACGCAGTATTTT.

This clonotype was recorded at least ten times. This rearrangement joins TRBV4-3 to TRBJ1-6; D gene unclear. The V end was cut by 0 bases, the J end by 0 bases, with 12 bases between. The CDR3 is 18 amino acids. Germline assignment: CDR1 LGHNA and CDR2 YSLEER. CDR3 nucleotides: TGCGCCAGCAGCCAAGACTCACAGACAAGCTCCTATAATTCACCCCTCCACTTT. The encoded protein is CASSQDSQTSSYNSPLHF.

This clonotype has only a few counts. The chain is built from TRBV9 and TRBJ2-7; 8 positions agree with TRBD1. Germline V gene lookup returns CDR1 SGDLS and CDR2 YYNGEE. This CDR3 is 14 amino acids long. J lost 6 bases, V lost 3 bases, and 8 bases had no gene match. CDR3 residues: CASSGTGSTLEQYF. CDR3 nucleotides: TGTGCCAGCAGCGGGACAGGGTCAACCCTCGAGCAGTACTTC.

This clonotype was observed many times. This chain connects TRBV3-1 to TRBJ2-2; weak D call: TRBD1 (5 bases). V dropped 1 base and J dropped 3 bases, with 15 bases sitting between them. The germline CDR1 and CDR2 sequences are LGHDT and YNNKEL (reference sequence). This CDR3 has 17 amino acids. CDR3 region: CASSQGGRQGYTGELFF. Written as DNA, the CDR3 is TGTGCCAGCAGCCAAGGAGGTCGTCAGGGCTACACCGGGGAGCTGTTTTTT.

The chain uses TRBV7-2 and TRBJ1-2; D possibly corresponds to TRBD1 (6 bases). The CDR3 has 15 residues. Trimming took 2 bases from V and 0 from J, leaving 10 bases between them. The germline V gene has CDR1 SGHTA and CDR2 FQGNSA. This CDR3 reads CASSLRTASNYGYTF. The CDR3 DNA follows: TGTGCCAGCAGCTTACGGACAGCCTCTAACTATGGCTACACCTTC.

With respect to this clonotype: A much larger clonotype is one base distant, so this may be a read error. The chain joins TRBV2 to TRBJ2-7; D is unclear. The CDR3 has 11 amino acids. The V and J ends lost 4 bases and 8 bases respectively, with 9 bases between them. The V gene's germline CDR1 is SNHLY and CDR2 FYNNEI. CDR3 sequence (DNA): TGTGCCAGCAGTGCGAAGTACAAGCAGTACTTC. Its protein is CASSAKYKQYF.

In its sample, this clonotype was seen a few times. The chain carries TRBV20-1 and TRBJ2-1; 10 bases align to TRBD2. The CDR3 loop spans 16 amino acids. The germline gives CDR1 DFQATT, CDR2 SNEGSKA (reference sequence). Trimming cost V 4 bases and J 0 bases; bases outside gene matches: 6. The CDR3 protein is CSATWASGSSYNEQFF. Here the CDR3 DNA reads TGCAGTGCTACCTGGGCTAGCGGGAGCTCCTACAATGAGCAGTTCTTC.

The sample holds many counts of this clonotype. The chain couples TRBV13 to TRBJ2-7; D is ambiguous. Germline assignment: CDR1 PRHDT and CDR2 FYEKMQ (reference sequence). This CDR3 spans 12 amino acids. Trimming took 3 bases from V and 4 from J, leaving 7 bases between them. CDR3 loop: CASSLTDYEQYF. In nucleotides, the CDR3 is TGTGCCAGCAGCTTGACGGATTACGAGCAGTACTTC.

This clonotype was detected ten times or more. The genes are TRBV5-1 and TRBJ2-3, with TRBD1 as a possible D gene (5 bases). The CDR3 is made up of 14 amino acids. Trimming removed 0 bases at V and 3 bases at J, with 8 bases between. Germline V CDR1 and CDR2: SGHRS, YFSETQ. Here the CDR3 DNA reads TGCGCCAGCAGCTTGGGACAGATTACAGATACGCAGTATTTT. Residues: CASSLGQITDTQYF.

This clonotype has a handful of counts. This chain joins TRBV20-1 and TRBJ2-7; no clear D. The CDR3 runs 16 residues. Germline lookup yields CDR1 DFQATT and CDR2 SNEGSKA (reference sequence). Trimming pared 0 bases from V and 0 bases from J, leaving 15 bases between. CDR3 sequence reads: CSARDILGLSSYEQYF. In nucleotides, the CDR3 is TGCAGTGCTAGAGATATCCTGGGCCTGAGCTCCTACGAGCAGTACTTC.